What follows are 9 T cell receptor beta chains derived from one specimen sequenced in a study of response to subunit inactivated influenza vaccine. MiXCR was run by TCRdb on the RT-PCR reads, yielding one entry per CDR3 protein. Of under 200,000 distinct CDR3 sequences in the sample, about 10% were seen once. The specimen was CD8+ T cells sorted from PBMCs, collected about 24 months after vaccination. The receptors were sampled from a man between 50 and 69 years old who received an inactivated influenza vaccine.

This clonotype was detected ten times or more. The CDR3 spells CAWDRVGKTQYF. The CDR3 bases are TGTGCCTGGGACAGGGTCGGAAAGACCCAGTACTTC. The genes are TRBV30 and TRBJ2-5, with TRBD1 identical over 7 bases. Germline V lookup: CDR1 GTSNPN, CDR2 SVGIG (reference sequence). J lost 6 bases, V lost 5 bases, and 6 bases had no gene match. The CDR3 sequence is 12 residues long.

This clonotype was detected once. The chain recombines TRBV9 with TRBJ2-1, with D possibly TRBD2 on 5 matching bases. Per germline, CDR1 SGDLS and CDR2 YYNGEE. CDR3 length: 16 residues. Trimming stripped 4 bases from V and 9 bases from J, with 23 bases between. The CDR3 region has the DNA TGTGCCAGCAGCCCTTCTGGAGCCGGCCGAGCGGCTGAGCAGTTCTTC. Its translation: CASSPSGAGRAAEQFF.

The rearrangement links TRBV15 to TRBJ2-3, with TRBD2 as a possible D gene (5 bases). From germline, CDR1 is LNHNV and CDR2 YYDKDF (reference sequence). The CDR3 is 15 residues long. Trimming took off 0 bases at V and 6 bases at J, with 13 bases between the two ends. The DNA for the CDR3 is TGTGCCACCAGCAGAGATCCTAGCTGGATGGATACGCAGTATTTT. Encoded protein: CATSRDPSWMDTQYF.

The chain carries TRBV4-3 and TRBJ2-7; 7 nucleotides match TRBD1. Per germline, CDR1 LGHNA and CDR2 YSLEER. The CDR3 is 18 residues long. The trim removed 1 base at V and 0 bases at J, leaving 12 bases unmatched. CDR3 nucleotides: TGCGCCAGCAGCCAAGCCCCGACAGGGACGGGCAGCTCCTACGAGCAGTACTTC. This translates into CASSQAPTGTGSSYEQYF.

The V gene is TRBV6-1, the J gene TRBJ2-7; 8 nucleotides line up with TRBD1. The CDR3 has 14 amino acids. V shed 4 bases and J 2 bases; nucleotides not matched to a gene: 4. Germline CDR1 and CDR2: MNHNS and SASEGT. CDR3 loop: CASSGQGAAYEQYF. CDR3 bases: TGTGCCAGCAGTGGCCAGGGGGCAGCCTACGAGCAGTACTTC.

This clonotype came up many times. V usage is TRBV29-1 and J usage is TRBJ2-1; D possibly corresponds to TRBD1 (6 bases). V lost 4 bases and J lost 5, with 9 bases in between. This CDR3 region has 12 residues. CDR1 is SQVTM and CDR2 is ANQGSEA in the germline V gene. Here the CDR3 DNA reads TGCAGCGTTGTTTACAGGGACAATGAGCAGTTCTTC. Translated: CSVVYRDNEQFF.

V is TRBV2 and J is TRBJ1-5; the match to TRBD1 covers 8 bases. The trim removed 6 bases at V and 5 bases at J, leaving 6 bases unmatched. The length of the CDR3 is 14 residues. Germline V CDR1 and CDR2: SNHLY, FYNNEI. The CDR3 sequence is CASRARQGYQPQHF. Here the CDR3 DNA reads TGTGCCAGCAGGGCAAGACAGGGGTATCAGCCCCAGCATTTT.

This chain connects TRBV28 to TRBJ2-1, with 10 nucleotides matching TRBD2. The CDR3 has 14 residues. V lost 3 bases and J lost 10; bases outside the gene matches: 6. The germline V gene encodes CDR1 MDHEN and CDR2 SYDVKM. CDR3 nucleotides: TGTGCCAGCAGTTTCTCTTGGACTAGCGGAGAGCAGTTCTTC. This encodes CASSFSWTSGEQFF.

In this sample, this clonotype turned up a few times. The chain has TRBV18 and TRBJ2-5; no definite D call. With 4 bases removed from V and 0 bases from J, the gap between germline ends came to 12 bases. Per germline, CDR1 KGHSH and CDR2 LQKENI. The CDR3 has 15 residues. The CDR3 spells CASSRLDPYQETQYF. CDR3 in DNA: TGTGCCAGCTCACGACTTGACCCGTACCAAGAGACCCAGTACTTC.